The rows below give T cell receptor beta chains drawn from one sample of a study of blood T cell repertoires in COVID-19. The assay was immunoSEQ multiplex PCR, and TCRdb's table has in-frame clones only and misses some. The sample has 250,000 or so clones, roughly 80% seen once. Sequencing was done on a sample of peripheral blood. Receptors were obtained from a woman aged 60-75 years with active or convalescent COVID-19. CDR3s include the opening cysteine and the closing phenylalanine or tryptophan.

j_gene: TRBJ2-2
v_gene: TRBV14
CDR3aa: CASSQGNADRAGELFF

j_gene: TRBJ2-7
v_gene: TRBV7-7
CDR3aa: CASSLRTGEAYEQYF

j_gene: TRBJ2-5
v_gene: TRBV19
CDR3aa: CASTTGDETQYF

j_gene: TRBJ2-1
v_gene: TRBV10-1
CDR3aa: CASRASGSDEQFF

j_gene: TRBJ2-3
v_gene: TRBV24-1
CDR3aa: CATSDPLRGGADTQYF

j_gene: TRBJ2-2
v_gene: TRBV27
CDR3aa: CASSLSRDPNTGELFF

j_gene: TRBJ1-1
v_gene: TRBV14
CDR3aa: CASSQVRGTEAFF

j_gene: TRBJ2-7
v_gene: TRBV3-1/TRBV3-2
CDR3aa: CASSQGLAGSEQYF

j_gene: TRBJ1-5
v_gene: TRBV12-3/TRBV12-4
CDR3aa: CASRGSGDQPQHF

j_gene: TRBJ2-5
v_gene: TRBV6-1
CDR3aa: CASSEGTGQETQYF

j_gene: TRBJ1-1
v_gene: TRBV19
CDR3aa: CASRSRTGMMETEAFF

j_gene: TRBJ1-4
v_gene: TRBV25-1
CDR3aa: CASSDWTGLNEKLFF

j_gene: TRBJ2-1
v_gene: TRBV5-5
CDR3aa: CASSLAKRNEQFF

j_gene: TRBJ1-5
v_gene: TRBV6-6
CDR3aa: CASSTPMESNQPQHF